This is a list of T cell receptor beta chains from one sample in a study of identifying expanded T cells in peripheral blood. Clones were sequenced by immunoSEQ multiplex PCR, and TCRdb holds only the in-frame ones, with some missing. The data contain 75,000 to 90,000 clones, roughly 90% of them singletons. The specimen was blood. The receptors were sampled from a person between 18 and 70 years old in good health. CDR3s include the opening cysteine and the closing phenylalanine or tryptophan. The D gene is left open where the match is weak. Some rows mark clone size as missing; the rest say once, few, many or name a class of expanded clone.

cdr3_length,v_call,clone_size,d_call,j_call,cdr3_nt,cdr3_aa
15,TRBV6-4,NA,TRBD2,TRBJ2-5,TGTGCCAGCAGTGAGCGGGGACTAGCGGAGTGTGAGCAGTACTTC,CASSERGLAECEQYF
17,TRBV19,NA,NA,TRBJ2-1,TGTGCCAGTAGTATAGCCCGTCCCCGGGCCCTCTACAATGAGCAGTTCTTC,CASSIARPRALYNEQFF
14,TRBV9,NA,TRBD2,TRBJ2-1,TGTGCCAGCAGCGACGCGGGAGCGAGTAATGAGCAGTTCTTC,CASSDAGASNEQFF
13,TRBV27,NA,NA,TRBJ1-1,TGTGCCAGCAGTTTAGGATATGGGACTGAAGCTTTCTTT,CASSLGYGTEAFF
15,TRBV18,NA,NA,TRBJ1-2,TGTGCCAGCTCACCAGTCGGGACCTCTAACTATGGCTACACCTTC,CASSPVGTSNYGYTF
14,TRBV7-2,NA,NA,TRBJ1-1,TGTGCCAGCAGCTTAGCGCCAGATAACACTGAAGCTTTCTTT,CASSLAPDNTEAFF
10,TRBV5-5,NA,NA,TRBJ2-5,TGTGCCAGCAGCGCGGAGGCCCAGTACTTC,CASSAEAQYF
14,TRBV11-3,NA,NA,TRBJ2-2,TGTGCCAGCAGCTTGGGACCGAACACCGGGGAGCTGTTTTTT,CASSLGPNTGELFF
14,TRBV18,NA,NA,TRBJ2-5,TGTGCCAGCTCACCCTCGGACAGACAAGAGACCCAGTACTTC,CASSPSDRQETQYF
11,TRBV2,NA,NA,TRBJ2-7,TGTGCCAGCATGAGGGAATACGAGCAGTACTTC,CASMREYEQYF
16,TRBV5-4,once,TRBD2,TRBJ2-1,TGTGCCAGCAGCCCGCGACTAGCGGGAGTGGATAATGAGCAGTTCTTC,CASSPRLAGVDNEQFF
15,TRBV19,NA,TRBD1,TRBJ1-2,TGTGCCAGTTCAAGGACTACAGGGGGAGGGTATGGCTACACCTTC,CASSRTTGGGYGYTF
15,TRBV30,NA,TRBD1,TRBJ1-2,TGTGCCTGGGCCGGGACAGGGCATGCCTCCTATGGCTACACCTTC,CAWAGTGHASYGYTF
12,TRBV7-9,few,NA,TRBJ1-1,TGTGCCAGCAGCTTAAGCCTTAGTGATGCTTTCTTT,CASSLSLSDAFF
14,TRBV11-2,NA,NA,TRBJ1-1,TGTGCCAGCAGCTTAGATCAGGGATGGACTGAAGCTTTCTTT,CASSLDQGWTEAFF
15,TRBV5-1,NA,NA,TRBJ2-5,TGCGCCAGCAGCTTGTTAGGCCGGAACCAAGAGACCCAGTACTTC,CASSLLGRNQETQYF
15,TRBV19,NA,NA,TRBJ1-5,TGTGCCAGTAGTATAGACAGGGAAGGTAGTGGGCCCCAGCATTTT,CASSIDREGSGPQHF
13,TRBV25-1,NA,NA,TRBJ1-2,TGTGCCAGCAGTGTTCAGGGTACCTATGGCTACACCTTC,CASSVQGTYGYTF
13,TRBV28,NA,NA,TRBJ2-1,TGTGCCAGCAGTAGCACCGAACTAAATGAGCAGTTCTTC,CASSSTELNEQFF
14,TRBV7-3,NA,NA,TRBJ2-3,TGTGCCAGCAGGCCAGGAGGGAGCACAGATACGCAGTATTTT,CASRPGGSTDTQYF
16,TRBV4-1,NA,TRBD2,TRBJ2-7,TGCGCCAGCAGCCAAGATACTAGCGGGAGGCCGCTCGAGCAGTACTTC,CASSQDTSGRPLEQYF
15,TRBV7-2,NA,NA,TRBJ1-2,TGTGCCAGCAGCTTACCACCGGTCTCTAACTATGGCTACACCTTC,CASSLPPVSNYGYTF
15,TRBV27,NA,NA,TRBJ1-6,TGTGCCAGCAGTTTAGCGGCTAATAAGAATTCACCCCTCCACTTT,CASSLAANKNSPLHF
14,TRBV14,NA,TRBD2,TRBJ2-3,TGTGCCAGCAGCCAAACTAGCGGGAGGGCCACGCAGTATTTT,CASSQTSGRATQYF
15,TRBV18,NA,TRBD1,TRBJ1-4,TGTGCCAGCTCACCCCGGGGACAGGGTAATGAAAAACTGTTTTTT,CASSPRGQGNEKLFF
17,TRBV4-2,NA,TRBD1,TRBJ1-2,TGTGCCAGCAGCTACCAGACAGGGGGCTCGAGTAACTATGGCTACACCTTC,CASSYQTGGSSNYGYTF
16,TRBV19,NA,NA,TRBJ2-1,TGTGCCAGTAGAGGCCTCGGGGGAGACCCATACAATGAGCAGTTCTTC,CASRGLGGDPYNEQFF
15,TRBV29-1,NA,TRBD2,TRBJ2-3,TGCAGCGTTGCCAGTGGTAGCGGGAATCTCGGTACGCAGTATTTT,CSVASGSGNLGTQYF
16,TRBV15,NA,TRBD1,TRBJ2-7,TGTGCCACCAGCAGAAAGTCCGGGACAGGGGCCCACGAGCAGTACTTC,CATSRKSGTGAHEQYF
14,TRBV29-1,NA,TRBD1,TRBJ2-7,TGCAGCGTTTCCGGACAGGGGAACCCCTACGAGCAGTACTTC,CSVSGQGNPYEQYF
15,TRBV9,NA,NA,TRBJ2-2,TGTGCCAGCAGCACCGGGACATCGAACACCGGGGAGCTGTTTTTT,CASSTGTSNTGELFF